The 8 T cell receptor beta chains below all came from one sample that was sequenced in a study of T-cell reconstitution after alpha-beta-depleted transplantation in children. Preparation of the TCRbeta library was carried out with unique molecular identifiers. TCRdb redid the calling of the PCR reads with MiXCR, one entry per CDR3 protein. The sample holds 500,000 to 600,000 distinct CDR3 sequences, 25% to 30% seen once. The input for sequencing was PBMCs, taken before TCRalphabeta/CD19-depleted stem cell transplant. Source of these receptors: a boy in the first two years of life with Wiskott-Aldrich syndrome, due to receive a stem cell transplant.

The chain recombines TRBV2 with TRBJ1-1; D uncertain. CDR1 is SNHLY, CDR2 FYNNEI, per germline. The CDR3 length is 13 residues. Deletions cut 4 bases from V and 1 base from J, with 7 bases between. The CDR3 reads CASSAGPNTEAFF. The CDR3 region has the DNA TGTGCCAGCAGTGCCGGCCCGAACACTGAAGCTTTCTTT.

The rearrangement links TRBV5-1 to TRBJ2-1, with 8 bases matching TRBD2. The CDR3 is made up of 15 amino acids. The V segment lost 4 bases and the J segment 0 bases; nucleotides outside the gene matches: 3. Germline CDR1 is SGHRS and CDR2 is YFSETQ. CDR3 bases: TGCGCCAGCAGCGCGGGGGGTTTCTCCTACAATGAGCAGTTCTTC. It translates to CASSAGGFSYNEQFF.

The CDR3 coding sequence is TGTGCCTGGAGTGCCGAGGCCGGGGAGCTGTTTTTT. This gives the protein CAWSAEAGELFF. The chain is built from TRBV30 and TRBJ2-2; D gene unclear. This CDR3 region has 12 residues. Germline lookup yields CDR1 GTSNPN and CDR2 SVGIG (reference sequence). V dropped 1 base and J dropped 6 bases, with 6 bases sitting between them.

This clonotype was picked up a small number of times. The chain joins TRBV7-2 to TRBJ2-7; D remains ambiguous. V lost 3 bases and J lost 0, with 9 bases in between. The CDR3 length is 14 residues. CDR1 is SGHTA, CDR2 FQGNSA, per germline. CDR3 bases: TGTGCCAGCAGCTTGAGTTCATACTCCTACGAGCAGTACTTC. Its translation: CASSLSSYSYEQYF.

This chain uses TRBV4-3 with TRBJ2-1, with D perhaps being TRBD1 or TRBD2 (5 bases each). Germline lookup yields CDR1 LGHNA and CDR2 YSLEER. There are 16 residues in the CDR3. Trimming shortened V by 1 base and J by 4 bases, and 14 bases separated the two germline ends. The CDR3 sequence: CASSQGGMVMYNEQFF. The DNA of the CDR3 is TGCGCCAGCAGCCAAGGGGGGATGGTGATGTACAATGAGCAGTTCTTC.

The chain uses TRBV7-3 and TRBJ2-3; D could derive from TRBD1 or TRBD2 (6 bases each). Trimming stripped 5 bases from V and 0 bases from J, with 15 bases between. CDR3 size: 16 residues. Germline CDR1 reads SGHTA; CDR2 reads FQGTGA. The CDR3 protein is CASSPTRGLSTDTQYF. The CDR3 bases are TGTGCCAGCAGCCCCACCCGGGGGCTCAGCACAGATACGCAGTATTTT.

This clonotype was counted a few times. The V gene is TRBV25-1, the J gene TRBJ2-1, with 12 bases that match TRBD2. Losses at the gene ends were 4 bases for V and 6 bases for J; bases not matched to a gene: 4. CDR3 length equals 15 residues. Germline V gene lookup returns CDR1 MGHDK and CDR2 SYGVNS. This CDR3 is CASSAGTSGLNEQFF. As DNA, the CDR3 is TGTGCCAGCAGTGCCGGGACTAGCGGGCTCAATGAGCAGTTCTTC.

This clonotype has at least ten counts. The V call is TRBV27, the J call TRBJ2-1; D is ambiguous. Between the trimmed V and J ends, which lost 5 bases and 9 bases, there was a span of 11 bases. CDR1 is MNHEY and CDR2 is SMNVEV in the germline V gene (reference sequence). The CDR3 length is 12 residues. CDR3 in amino acids: CASSRPGLEQFF. The CDR3 region has the DNA TGTGCCAGCAGTCGGCCGGGCCTTGAGCAGTTCTTC.